One sample yielded the 7 T cell receptor beta chains listed below, sequenced in a study of blood T cell repertoires in COVID-19. Libraries were prepared by immunoSEQ multiplex PCR; TCRdb keeps only in-frame clonotypes and omits some of them. In the table there are 110,000 to 150,000 clones, about 80% of which are singletons. Sequences were obtained from PBMCs or T cells enriched from blood (not recorded which). The receptor source for this set is a woman in her forties or fifties who had recovered from COVID-19.

The V and J genes are TRBV28 and TRBJ1-1; D is unclear. Between the trimmed V and J ends, which lost 1 base and 6 bases, there was a span of 9 bases. Per germline, CDR1 MDHEN and CDR2 SYDVKM. This CDR3 is built from 13 residues. CDR3 sequence (DNA): TGTGCCAGCAGTTTATTTTCAGTGGCTGAAGCTTTCTTT. Amino acids: CASSLFSVAEAFF.

The chain is built from TRBV2 and TRBJ2-4, with D maybe TRBD2 (7 bases). V was pared by 7 bases and J by 4 bases, with 17 bases between. Germline CDR1 is SNHLY and CDR2 is FYNNEI. The CDR3 spans 15 residues. In DNA, the CDR3 is TGTGCCAGCACCTCCTGGGGGGGGCCGAAAAACATTCAGTACTTC. Protein: CASTSWGGPKNIQYF.

This chain links TRBV5-1 with TRBJ2-7, with 10 nucleotides matching TRBD2. The V segment lost 4 bases and the J segment 7 bases; nucleotides outside the gene matches: 8. This CDR3 region has 14 residues. In germline, CDR1 is SGHRS, CDR2 YFSETQ. The CDR3 DNA follows: TGCGCCAGCAGCGCCGGACTAGCGGTCTTGGAGCAGTACGTC. It codes for CASSAGLAVLEQYV.

This rearrangement joins TRBV14 to TRBJ2-5, with D unclear. V was cut by 0 bases and J by 3 bases, with 2 bases left in between. The CDR3 runs 12 residues. Per germline, CDR1 SGHDN and CDR2 FVKESK. The CDR3 DNA reads as TGTGCCAGCAGCCAAGATAAAGAGACCCAGTACTTC. Its protein product is CASSQDKETQYF.

CDR3 nucleotides: TGTGCCAGCAGCTCGGGGGGAACAGGGAACTATGGCTACACCTTC. Amino acids: CASSSGGTGNYGYTF. The chain combines TRBV9 with TRBJ1-2; tentative D call: TRBD1 (6 bases). The CDR3 is 15 amino acids. Germline V gene lookup returns CDR1 SGDLS and CDR2 YYNGEE. The V gene lost 4 bases and the J gene lost 2 bases, with 15 bases spanning the gap.

CDR3 DNA: TGTGCCAGCAGCTTTTACCAGGGGTCCCACGAGCAGTACGTC. Protein sequence: CASSFYQGSHEQYV. The chain employs TRBV7-2 and TRBJ2-7, with D tentatively TRBD1 (6 bases). CDR1 and CDR2 from the germline V gene are SGHTA and FQGNSA. The V end was cut by 3 bases, the J end by 5 bases, with 14 bases between. The CDR3 is 14 amino acids.

The table lists this clone with a few counts. V and J are TRBV28 and TRBJ2-2, with 8 positions matching TRBD2. Unmatched junction bases numbered 5, after V lost 8 bases and J lost 6 bases. CDR1 is MDHEN, CDR2 SYDVKM, per germline. This CDR3 has 13 residues. CDR3 sequence (DNA): TGTGCCAGCCTAGGGACTAGTGCCGGGGAGCTGTTTTTT. It specifies CASLGTSAGELFF.